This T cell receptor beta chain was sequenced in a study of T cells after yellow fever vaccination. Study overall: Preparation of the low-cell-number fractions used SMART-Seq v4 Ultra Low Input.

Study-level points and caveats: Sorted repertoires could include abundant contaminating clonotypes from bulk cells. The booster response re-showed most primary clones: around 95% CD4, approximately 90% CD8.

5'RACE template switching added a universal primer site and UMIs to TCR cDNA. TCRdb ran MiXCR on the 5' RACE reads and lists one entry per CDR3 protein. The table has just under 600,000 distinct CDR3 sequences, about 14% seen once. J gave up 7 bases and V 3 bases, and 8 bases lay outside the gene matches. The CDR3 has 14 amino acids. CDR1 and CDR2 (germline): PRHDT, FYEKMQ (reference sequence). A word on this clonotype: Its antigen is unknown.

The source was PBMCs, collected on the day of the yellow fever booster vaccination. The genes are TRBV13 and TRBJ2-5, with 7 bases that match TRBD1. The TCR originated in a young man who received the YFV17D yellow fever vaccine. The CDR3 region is CASSLPGTARTQYF. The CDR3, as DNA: TGTGCCAGCAGCTTGCCGGGGACAGCCAGGACCCAGTACTTC.